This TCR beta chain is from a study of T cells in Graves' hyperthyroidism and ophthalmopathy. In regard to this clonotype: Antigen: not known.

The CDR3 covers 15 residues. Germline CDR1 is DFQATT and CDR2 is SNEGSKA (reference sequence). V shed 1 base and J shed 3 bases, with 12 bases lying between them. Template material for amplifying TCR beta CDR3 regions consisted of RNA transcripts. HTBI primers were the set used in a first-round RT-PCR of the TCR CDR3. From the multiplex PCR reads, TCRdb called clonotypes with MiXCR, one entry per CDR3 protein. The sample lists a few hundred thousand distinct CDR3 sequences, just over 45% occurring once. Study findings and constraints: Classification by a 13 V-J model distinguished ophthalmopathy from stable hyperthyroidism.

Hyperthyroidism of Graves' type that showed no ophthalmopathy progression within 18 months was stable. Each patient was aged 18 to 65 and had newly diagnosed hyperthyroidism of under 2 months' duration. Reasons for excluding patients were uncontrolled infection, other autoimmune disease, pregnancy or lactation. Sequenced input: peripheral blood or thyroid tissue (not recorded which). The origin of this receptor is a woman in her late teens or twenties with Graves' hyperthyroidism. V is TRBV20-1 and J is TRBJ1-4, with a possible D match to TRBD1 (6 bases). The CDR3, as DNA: TGCAGTGCTAGAGTTCAGGGGTGGTCTAATGAAAAACTGTTTTTT. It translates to CSARVQGWSNEKLFF.